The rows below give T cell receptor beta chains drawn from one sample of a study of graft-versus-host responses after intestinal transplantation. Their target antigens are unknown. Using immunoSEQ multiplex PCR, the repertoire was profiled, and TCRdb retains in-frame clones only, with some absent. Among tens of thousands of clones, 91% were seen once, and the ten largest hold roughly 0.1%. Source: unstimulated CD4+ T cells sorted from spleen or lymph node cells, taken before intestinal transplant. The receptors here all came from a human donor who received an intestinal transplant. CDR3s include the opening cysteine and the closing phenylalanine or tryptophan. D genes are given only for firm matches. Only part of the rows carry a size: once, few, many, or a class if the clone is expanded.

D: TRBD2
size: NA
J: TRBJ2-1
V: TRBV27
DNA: TGTGCCAGCAGCCCAGCGGGGGCCGCCTACAATGAGCAGTTCTTC
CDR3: CASSPAGAAYNEQFF

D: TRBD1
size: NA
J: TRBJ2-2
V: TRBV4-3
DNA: TGCGCCAGCAGCCAAGGGTTCCAGGGGGCGCAGGCCGGGGAGCTGTTTTTT
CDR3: CASSQGFQGAQAGELFF

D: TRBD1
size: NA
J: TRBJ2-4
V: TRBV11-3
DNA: TGTGCCAGCAGCACGCCGGAACAGGGGGACATTCAGTACTTC
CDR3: CASSTPEQGDIQYF

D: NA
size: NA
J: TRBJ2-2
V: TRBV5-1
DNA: TGCGCCAGCAGCTTTTACTCGGGACAGAACACCGGGGAGCTGTTTTTT
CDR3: CASSFYSGQNTGELFF

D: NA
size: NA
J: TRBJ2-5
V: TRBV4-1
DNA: TGCGCCAGCAGCCGACAGGGAGGAGAGACCCAGTACTTC
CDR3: CASSRQGGETQYF

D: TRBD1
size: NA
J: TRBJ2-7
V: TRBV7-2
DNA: TGTGCCAGCAGCTTTCGGGCAGGGGGCGACGAGCAGTACTTC
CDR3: CASSFRAGGDEQYF

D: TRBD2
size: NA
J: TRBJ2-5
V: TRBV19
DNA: TGTGCCAGCGGGGGGGCCGACCAAGAGACCCAGTACTTC
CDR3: CASGGADQETQYF

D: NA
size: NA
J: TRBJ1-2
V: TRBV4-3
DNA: TGCGCCAGCAGCCAAGATTTGAGGACAGTCTATGGCTACACCTTC
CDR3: CASSQDLRTVYGYTF

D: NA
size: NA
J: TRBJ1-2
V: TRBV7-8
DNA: TGTGCCAGCAGCTTAGGCAGGCAGAATGGCTACACCTTC
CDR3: CASSLGRQNGYTF

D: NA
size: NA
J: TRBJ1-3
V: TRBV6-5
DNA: TGTGCCAGCAGTTCGGCGGCCGGAAACACCATATATTTT
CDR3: CASSSAAGNTIYF

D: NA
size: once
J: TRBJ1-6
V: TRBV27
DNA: TGTGCCAGCAGTTTTCGAGGGAACTCACCCCTCCACTTT
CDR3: CASSFRGNSPLHF

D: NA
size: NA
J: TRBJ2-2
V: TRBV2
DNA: TGTGCCAGCAAACCCTCGACAGGATACGACACCGGGGAGCTGTTTTTT
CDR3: CASKPSTGYDTGELFF

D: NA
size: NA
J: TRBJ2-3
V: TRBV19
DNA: TGTGCCAGTAGTCCCCGAGGAGCGGTTATCACAGATACGCAGTATTTT
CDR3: CASSPRGAVITDTQYF

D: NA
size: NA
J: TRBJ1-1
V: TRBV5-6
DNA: TGTGCCAGCAGCTTGGCGGGGGGACTTGAAGCTTTCTTT
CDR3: CASSLAGGLEAFF

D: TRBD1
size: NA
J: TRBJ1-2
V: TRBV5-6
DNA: TGTGCCAGCAGCCTGTGGACAGGGAGGGGTAACTATGGCTACACCTTC
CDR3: CASSLWTGRGNYGYTF

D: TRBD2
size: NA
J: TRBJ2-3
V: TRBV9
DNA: TGTGCCAGCAGCCCCGCCGGGACTAGCGGGGGGGCTGTGACAGATACGCAGTATTTT
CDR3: CASSPAGTSGGAVTDTQYF

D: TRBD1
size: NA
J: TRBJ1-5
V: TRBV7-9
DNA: TGTGCCAGCAGCTTAATAGGGGGCGGGCAGCCCCAGCATTTT
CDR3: CASSLIGGGQPQHF

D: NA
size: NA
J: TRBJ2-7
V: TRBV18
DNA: TGTGCCAGCTCACCACGCGCCAACTACGAGCAGTACTTC
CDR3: CASSPRANYEQYF

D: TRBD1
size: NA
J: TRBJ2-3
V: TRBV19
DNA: TGTGCCAGTAGCGGACAGGGGTTTGCTTCTAGCACAGATACGCAGTATTTT
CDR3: CASSGQGFASSTDTQYF

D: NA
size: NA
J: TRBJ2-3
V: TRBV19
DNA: TGTGCCAGTAGGTTACTGGGCACAGATACGCAGTATTTT
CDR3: CASRLLGTDTQYF

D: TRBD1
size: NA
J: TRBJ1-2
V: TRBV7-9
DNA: TGTGCCAGCAGCTCGTCGGCGACAGGGGGACCCCTTAATGGCTACACCTTC
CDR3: CASSSSATGGPLNGYTF

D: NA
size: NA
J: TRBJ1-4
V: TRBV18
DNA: TGTGCCAGCTCACCACCGTTGGGGGCAGGCCGCGGGAAACTGTTTTTT
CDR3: CASSPPLGAGRGKLFF

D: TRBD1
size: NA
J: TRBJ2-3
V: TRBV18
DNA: TGTGCCAGCTCACCACCGACAGGGGCTCTAGGCACAGATACGCAGTATTTT
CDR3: CASSPPTGALGTDTQYF

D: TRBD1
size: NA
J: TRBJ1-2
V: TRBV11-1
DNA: TGTGCCAGCAGCCCCGAGCCGGGACAGGGTTTTGGTGGCTACACCTTC
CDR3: CASSPEPGQGFGGYTF

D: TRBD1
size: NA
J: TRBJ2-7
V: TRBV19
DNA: TGTGCCAGTAGTATTAGCTGGGACAGGGCCTCCTACGAGCAGTACTTC
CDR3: CASSISWDRASYEQYF

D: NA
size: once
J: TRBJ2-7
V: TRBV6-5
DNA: TGTGCCAGCAGGCCCAGAACAGGGAGAAACTACGAGCAGTACTTC
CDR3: CASRPRTGRNYEQYF

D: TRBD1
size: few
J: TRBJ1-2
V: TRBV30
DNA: TGTGCCTGGAGTGCAGGGGGTGACTATGGCTACACCTTC
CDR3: CAWSAGGDYGYTF

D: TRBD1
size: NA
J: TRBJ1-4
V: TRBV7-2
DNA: TGTGCCAGCAGCTTCGACAGGGGCAATGAAAAACTGTTTTTT
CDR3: CASSFDRGNEKLFF

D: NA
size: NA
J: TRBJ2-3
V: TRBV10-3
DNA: TGTGCCATCAGTGATCCGGGACTTGGGCAGTATTTT
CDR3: CAISDPGLGQYF

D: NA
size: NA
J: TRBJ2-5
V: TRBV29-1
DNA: TGCAGCGTTGCGGGGGGCACCCAAGAGACCCAGTACTTC
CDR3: CSVAGGTQETQYF

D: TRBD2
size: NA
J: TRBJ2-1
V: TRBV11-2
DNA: TGTGCCAGCAGCTCCGGGACTAGCGGGGGTTACAATGAGCAGTTCTTC
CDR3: CASSSGTSGGYNEQFF

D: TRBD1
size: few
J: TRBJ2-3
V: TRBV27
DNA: TGTGCCAGCAGCCGACAGGGGAGGCCAGATACGCAGTATTTT
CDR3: CASSRQGRPDTQYF

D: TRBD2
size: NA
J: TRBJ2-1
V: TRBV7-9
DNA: TGTGCCAGCAGCTTGAGCGGGGGGGCCCTTCTGTTCTTC
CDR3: CASSLSGGALLFF

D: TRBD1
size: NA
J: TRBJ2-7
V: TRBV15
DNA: TGTGCCACCAGCAGTGTATTCCGACAGGGTGTAATAACCTACGAGCAGTACTTC
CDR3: CATSSVFRQGVITYEQYF

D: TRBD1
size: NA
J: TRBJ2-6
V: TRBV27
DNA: TGTGCCAGCAGCTACTTGACAGGGGTCAGCTCTGGGGCCAACGTCCTGACTTTC
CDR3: CASSYLTGVSSGANVLTF

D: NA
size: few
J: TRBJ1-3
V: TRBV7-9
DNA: TGTGCCAGCAGCTTAGAGACAGGAAACACCATATATTTT
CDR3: CASSLETGNTIYF